Listed below are T cell receptor beta chains from one sample, sequenced in a study of CD8 T cells in ankylosing spondylitis. TCRdb called the 5' RACE reads again in MiXCR, with one record for every CDR3 protein. The profile shows fewer than 80,000 distinct CDR3 sequences, under 5.5% of them singletons. Sequences were obtained from blood, either unsorted or a sorted T cell fraction (not recorded which). Source of these receptors: a male donor with ankylosing spondylitis or in good health (not recorded which). Each CDR3 is given with its conserved first and last residue. A D gene is named only where the DNA matches it firmly. Clone size, where shown, is once, few, many, or a class for clones that have expanded.

d_call	clone_size	v_call	j_call	cdr3_nt	cdr3_aa
.	many	TRBV18	TRBJ2-1	TGTGCCAGCTCACTCCTAGCAAATGAGCAGTTCTTC	CASSLLANEQFF
TRBD1	many	TRBV7-9	TRBJ2-7	TGTGCCAGCAGCTTGCAACCGACAGGGCTATACTTC	CASSLQPTGLYF
.	many	TRBV7-9	TRBJ2-3	TGTGCCAGCAGCTCGTCTAGCGAAGATACGCAGTATTTT	CASSSSSEDTQYF
.	.	TRBV11-2	TRBJ2-2	TGTGCCAGCAGCCATTCCTCATGGGACCCTAACACCGGGGAGCTGTTTTTT	CASSHSSWDPNTGELFF
.	medium-sized	TRBV29-1	TRBJ2-1	TGCAGCGTTGAAGCTTGGGGGCTGGAGAATGAGCAGTTCTTC	CSVEAWGLENEQFF
TRBD1	many	TRBV20-1	TRBJ1-5	TGCAGTGCTATTCCCCCCTTTCCGGGACAGGTTACGAATCAGCCCCAGCATTTT	CSAIPPFPGQVTNQPQHF
TRBD1	many	TRBV27	TRBJ1-4	TGTGCCAGCAGTATCGGACAGGGGGCTGAAAAACTGTTTTTT	CASSIGQGAEKLFF
.	many	TRBV20-1	TRBJ2-7	TGCAGTGCTCCGGGACTCCCCTCCTACGAGCAGTACTTC	CSAPGLPSYEQYF
TRBD1	many	TRBV28	TRBJ2-7	TGTGCCAGCAGTCCCCCGGACAGGGTAGGTGAGCAGTACTTC	CASSPPDRVGEQYF
.	many	TRBV20-1	TRBJ2-5	TGCAGTGCTACTCTTGGGGGGAGCGAGACCCAGTACTTC	CSATLGGSETQYF